The source of this TCR beta chain is a study of blood T cell repertoires in COVID-19 (dated by TCRdb to the early 2020s). Regarding the complete study: Collaborator samples came from the United States, Italy and Spain and covered acute and convalescent phases of COVID-19. Where available, HLA class I and class II types were taken from metadata supplied by the sample provider and were not determined by assay-based typing. The dataset comprised deeply sampled blood TCRbeta repertoires from subjects exposed to, actively infected with, or recovered from COVID-19. Sample metadata almost always included a de-identified subject ID, COVID-19 status, age in years and sex. The samples were drawn from the first 160 participants of the ongoing ImmuneRACE study and from over a thousand subjects provided by 6 global collaborators. The material from the prospective study consisted of cDNA or gDNA derived from T cells, B-cell-depleted T cells, or PBMCs. The repertoires were made available in a free public database intended to serve as a resource for research on the immune response to SARS-CoV-2. General study outcomes and caveats: The quantity of clinical and demographic metadata differed by source and by participant and was supplied without curation.

Collaborating institutions collected whole blood in K2EDTA tubes following their own protocols. For TCRbeta analysis, collaborators shipped samples as frozen whole blood, isolated PBMCs, or DNA extracted from either of those sample types. CDR1 and CDR2 are drawn from the germline V gene (reference sequence): LGHDT, YNNKEL. Ends trimmed: V by 10 bases, J by 4 bases; bases unmatched to a gene: 10. Counted from cysteine to phenylalanine, this CDR3 has 14 amino acids. Only the CDR3 DNA is retained, 42 bases long and in frame from the first base. This clone appeared a single time. Its antigen remains unidentified. Base-call qualities are not available, and no considerably larger clone is one nucleotide away. TCRbeta CDR3 regions were amplified from genomic DNA using the immunoSEQ Assay, a bias-controlled multiplex PCR. Processing in the source paper ran as follows. The number of nucleated cells in each sample was estimated by amplification of reference gene primers within the assay. To quantify the absolute abundance of each unique TCRbeta CDR3 rearrangement, sequence reads were collapsed and filtered. For each sample, productive Simpson clonality was calculated by taking the square root of Simpson's diversity index across productive rearrangements. This immuneACCESS table, as held by TCRdb, lists in-frame sequences with V and J called but not all clones. Of the missing ones, under half trace to an unresolved V gene in checked studies; the others have no known cause. V, J and clone size are those of that table, while D and trimming were read from the DNA. Here the sample has approximately 160,000 clones; around 80% occur a single time. 15% to 20% of the sample is taken by the ten largest.

The sequence was collected from a woman aged 80 or over with acute or convalescent COVID-19. The sample was peripheral blood. The rearrangement combines TRBV3-1 (or the pseudogene TRBV3-2) with TRBJ2-7, and 10 bases in between align with TRBD1. In nucleotide form, the sequence is TGTGCCACCTCCGAAGGGACAGGGGCATACGAGCAGTACTTC. It translates as CATSEGTGAYEQYF.